This T cell receptor beta chain was profiled in a study of blood T cell repertoires in COVID-19. This table comes from immunoSEQ multiplex PCR, and its TCRdb copy is limited to in-frame clones, with some not included. The table includes over 100,000 clones, more than 90% detected once. After removal of 3 bases from V and 0 bases from J, the junction contained 9 bases not matched to a gene. The CDR3 consists of 17 residues. The germline V gene encodes CDR1 LNHDA and CDR2 SQIVND (reference sequence). The rearrangement joins TRBV19 to TRBJ1-1; 8 nucleotides align to TRBD1. Material for sequencing was peripheral blood. This clonotype originated in a woman between 50 and 59 years old with COVID-19, enrolled during active disease. CDR3: CASSIKAGGDMNTEAFF. The DNA of the CDR3 is TGTGCCAGTAGTATTAAGGCAGGGGGCGATATGAACACTGAAGCTTTCTTT.